This TCR beta chain stems from a study of shared clonotypes between healthy human individuals. The germline gives CDR1 SEHNR, CDR2 FQNEAQ (reference sequence). The CDR3 is made up of 17 amino acids. The trim removed 5 bases at V and 0 bases at J, leaving 6 bases unmatched. Per the original methods: Filtering differed because ImmunoSEQ produced junction-only sequences that carried no quality scores. The assay was immunoSEQ multiplex PCR, and TCRdb's table has in-frame clones only and misses some. The DNA was the basis for D and trimming; V, J and clone size are from that table. Among almost 700,000 clones listed, under 95% were seen once. As defined, naive CD8 cells were CD45RO-negative and positively selected for CCR7, with terminally differentiated effector memory CD45RA+ cells excluded. On this clone: Its target is not known.

Study observations and caveats: Between a few donors, naive CD4 clonotypes were shared at a level of around 5.1%. Deeper or shallower sequencing was expected to change how clonotypes are shared among donors.

The chain carries TRBV7-9 and TRBJ2-2; 10 nucleotides match TRBD2. The TCR originated in a man aged 30 to 45 in good health. Sequences were obtained from naive CD8+ T cells sorted from blood. The CDR3 loop is CASSARLAGSNTGELFF. CDR3 DNA sequence: TGTGCCAGCAGCGCCCGACTAGCGGGTTCGAACACCGGGGAGCTGTTTTTT.